Below, one T cell receptor beta chain is given with its context. Its antigen is unknown. The sample originates from a study of T cell responses to AZD1222 COVID-19 vaccine. Study results and limitations: Reports say nearly half of spike-specific TCRs go after unmutated variant regions. Receipt of two AZD1222 doses was followed by a rise in Spike-specific TCR breadth and depth.

Only in-frame clones appear in the TCRdb table, and some are missing; sequencing was by immunoSEQ multiplex PCR. The sample has 180,000 or so clones; just over 90% are singletons. Combined were second doses at about 4 or about 12 weeks. Germline V CDR1 and CDR2: LNHDA, SQIVND (reference sequence). The V and J ends lost 5 bases and 2 bases, in that order; junction bases with no gene match: 4. The CDR3 contains 14 residues. The sequenced sample was peripheral blood, obtained 28 days after the second AZD1222 dose. The receptor was derived from an adult who received the AZD1222 COVID-19 vaccine. V is TRBV19 and J is TRBJ2-7, with 9 nucleotides matching TRBD2. CDR3 coding DNA: TGTGCCAGTAGTCTAGCGGGACCAGCCTACGAGCAGTACTTC. The encoded protein is CASSLAGPAYEQYF.